The entry that follows covers one TCR beta chain sequence. The antigen is undetermined. The data were produced by immunoSEQ multiplex PCR, yet TCRdb's version contains in-frame clones alone and is incomplete. The sample includes 12,000 or so clones, around 82% of them seen just once. These data come from a study of T cells in localized non-small cell lung cancer. General study findings and limits: Those with higher blood T cell density had longer overall survival.

The starting material was peripheral blood, obtained before any cancer treatment. This receptor was taken from a male donor older than 55 with stage I lung adenocarcinoma.

DNA for the CDR3: TGTGCCAGCAGTCCCGGGACAGCCTACGAGCAGTACTTC. This gives the protein CASSPGTAYEQYF. The rearrangement joins TRBV6-6 to TRBJ2-7, with 7 bases aligning to TRBD1. CDR1 is MNHNY, CDR2 SVGAGI, per germline (reference sequence). The CDR3 loop spans 13 amino acids. J lost 2 bases, V lost 5 bases, and 3 bases had no gene match.